Given below is one T cell receptor (beta chain) in context. These data belong to a study of cytomegalovirus exposure and HLA in healthy donors. PCR primers comprised 60 Vbeta and 13 Jbeta primers. The table came from immunoSEQ multiplex PCR; TCRdb's copy has only in-frame clones and leaves some out. The sample includes 40,000 to 50,000 clones. The CDR3 covers 14 residues. Germline CDR1 and CDR2: LNHDA and SQIVND (reference sequence). Trimming cost V 8 bases and J 7 bases, with 20 bases left between them. This receptor was taken from a woman aged 40 to 49 in good health and CMV-seronegative. The chain carries TRBV19 and TRBJ1-2, with a possible D match to TRBD1 (5 bases). The sample taken for sequencing was PBMCs. The CDR3 protein is CASRRSGAEFGYTF. The CDR3 DNA sequence: TGTGCCAGTCGTCGGTCTGGGGCTGAGTTTGGCTACACCTTC.